Shown below are 17 T cell receptor beta chains from a single sample sequenced in a study of blood T cells in healthy people across ages. Then a second PCR, running about 6 to 12 cycles, was carried out with a sample-barcoded 5' primer and a J-beta primer mix. TCRdb fed the 5' RACE reads into MiXCR, producing one record per CDR3 protein. The data show some 690,000 distinct CDR3 sequences, roughly 20% seen once. The sample taken for sequencing was blood. The source is a man between 65 and 80 years old in good health.

Of note for this clonotype: This may stem from a read error, because a much larger clone lies one nucleotide away. The chain recombines TRBV12-3 or TRBV12-4 with TRBJ2-3; D assignment may be TRBD1 or TRBD2 (5 bases each). Trimming shortened V by 4 bases and J by 4 bases, and 15 bases separated the two germline ends. CDR3 length: 15 residues. CDR3 in DNA: TGTGCCAGCAGTTCAGGGACCGGGGCGGCAGATACGCAGTATTTT. This translates into CASSSGTGAADTQYF.

This clonotype has ten or more counts. This sequence joins TRBV20-1 and TRBJ2-3; TRBD2 might be the D (6 bases). The CDR3 is 12 amino acids. The germline gives CDR1 DFQATT, CDR2 SNEGSKA (reference sequence). V lost 6 bases to trimming and J lost 2 bases, with 9 bases between them. CDR3 nucleotides: TGCAGTGCGGGGGACTCCACAGATACGCAGTATTTT. Translating it yields CSAGDSTDTQYF.

Note on this clonotype: Germline and junction disagree at one end, which may indicate a read error. V is TRBV12-3 or TRBV12-4 and J is TRBJ2-1; TRBD2 might be the D (6 bases). The CDR3 loop spans 18 amino acids. CDR3 sequence: CASSPTSPSFSSYNERFF. The DNA for the CDR3 is TGTGCCAGCAGTCCGACTAGTCCGTCATTTTCATCCTACAATGAGCGGTTCTTC.

The rearrangement joins TRBV19 to TRBJ2-5; no definite D call. With 0 bases removed from V and 5 bases from J, the gap between germline ends came to 10 bases. The CDR3 is made up of 14 amino acids. CDR1 and CDR2 from the germline V gene are LNHDA and SQIVND (reference sequence). CDR3 loop: CASSIEPSWETQYF. The CDR3, as DNA: TGTGCCAGTAGTATAGAACCCTCTTGGGAGACCCAGTACTTC. The complete variable domain, with remaining parts taken from reference TRBV19 and TRBJ2-5, reads DGGITQSPKYLFRKEGQNVTLSCEQNLNHDAMYWYRQDPGQGLRLIYYSQIVNDFQKGDIAEGYSVSREKKESFPLTVTSAQKNPTAFYLCASSIEPSWETQYFGPGTRLLVL.

The J gene is TRBJ2-5, the V gene TRBV14; D is tentatively TRBD1 or TRBD2 (6 bases each). This CDR3 is built from 18 residues. V was pared by 0 bases and J by 2 bases, with 19 bases between. CDR1 and CDR2 from the germline V gene are SGHDN and FVKESK. CDR3: CASSQEGFWQGRQETQYF. As DNA, the CDR3 is TGTGCCAGCAGCCAAGAGGGGTTTTGGCAGGGGAGGCAAGAGACCCAGTACTTC.

V is TRBV5-1 and J is TRBJ2-1; 11 bases line up with TRBD2. The CDR3 covers 18 residues. V shed 1 base, J shed 2 bases, and the junction held 8 bases outside the gene matches. Germline V lookup: CDR1 SGHRS, CDR2 YFSETQ. CDR3 bases: TGCGCCAGCAGCTTGCTGGGACTAGCGGACCCACCCTACAATGAGCAGTTCTTC. As protein: CASSLLGLADPPYNEQFF.

V is TRBV20-1 and J is TRBJ2-1; 11 bases are a match to TRBD2. Looked up from germline, CDR1 is DFQATT and CDR2 is SNEGSKA (reference sequence). The CDR3 length is 19 residues. V gave up 4 bases and J gave up 6 bases; unmatched junction bases: 20. The CDR3 sequence is CSANKWLAGGPVFFNEQFF. The CDR3 DNA follows: TGCAGTGCTAATAAGTGGCTAGCGGGAGGCCCAGTATTTTTCAATGAGCAGTTCTTC.

This clonotype occurred a few times. The chain uses TRBV15 and TRBJ2-5; D is undetermined. Trimming took off 0 bases at V and 5 bases at J, with 7 bases between the two ends. The germline V gene encodes CDR1 LNHNV and CDR2 YYDKDF (reference sequence). The length of the CDR3 is 13 residues. The CDR3, as DNA: TGTGCCACCAGCAGAGATCCAGCGGAGACCCAGTACTTC. It specifies CATSRDPAETQYF.

This clonotype was seen only a few times. The chain joins TRBV19 to TRBJ1-2, with 10 nucleotides matching TRBD1. Per germline, CDR1 LNHDA and CDR2 SQIVND (reference sequence). This CDR3 is built from 16 residues. J gave up 6 bases and V 4 bases, and 11 bases lay outside the gene matches. CDR3 DNA: TGTGCCAGTAGTACGGGACAGGGGCCTCTTAATCATGGCTACACCTTC. It is translated as CASSTGQGPLNHGYTF.

This clonotype has a count of ten or more. V is TRBV12-3 or TRBV12-4 and J is TRBJ2-3, with TRBD2 matching 14 bases. The CDR3 length is 15 residues. After removal of 6 bases from V and 4 bases from J, the junction contained 3 bases not matched to a gene. CDR3 sequence (DNA): TGTGCCAGCAGACCGGGACTAGCGGGAGCAGATACGCAGTATTTT. Its protein product is CASRPGLAGADTQYF.

This clonotype was seen more than once but under ten times. The chain has TRBV12-3 or TRBV12-4 and TRBJ1-3; D call uncertain. Trimming pared 2 bases from V and 0 bases from J, leaving 8 bases between. The CDR3 consists of 15 residues. In DNA form, the CDR3 reads TGTGCCAGCAGTTTACGGCGCTCCTCTGGAAACACCATATATTTT. Translated: CASSLRRSSGNTIYF.

The genes are TRBV7-3 and TRBJ2-3; 9 nucleotides align to TRBD2. Germline lookup yields CDR1 SGHTA and CDR2 FQGTGA. There are 15 residues in the CDR3. J gave up 3 bases and V 3 bases, and 4 bases lay outside the gene matches. The CDR3 DNA follows: TGTGCCAGCAGCTTTTCTAGCGGGATGACAGATACGCAGTATTTT. It encodes CASSFSSGMTDTQYF.

V and J are TRBV19 and TRBJ1-1; no clear D gene. The germline V gene has CDR1 LNHDA and CDR2 SQIVND (reference sequence). Trimming removed 5 bases from V and 2 bases from J, with 21 bases in between. The CDR3 consists of 17 residues. CDR3 nucleotides: TGTGCCAGTAGTCGGGATCAAACGAGTTTGGTTAACACTGAAGCTTTCTTT. Amino acids: CASSRDQTSLVNTEAFF.

This clonotype came up a few times. J is TRBJ1-1 and V is TRBV28, with D possibly matching TRBD1 (5 bases). Germline CDR1 is MDHEN and CDR2 is SYDVKM. The CDR3 extends over 14 amino acids. Trimming stripped 3 bases from V and 5 bases from J, with 13 bases between. This CDR3 reads CASSFGRVRTEAFF. CDR3 sequence (DNA): TGTGCCAGCAGTTTCGGCAGGGTGAGGACTGAAGCTTTCTTT.

Only a few counts were recorded for this clonotype. The V gene is TRBV5-1, the J gene TRBJ1-5; TRBD1 is a possible D gene (6 bases). The V end lost 4 bases, the J end lost 2 bases, and 19 bases lay between the germline ends. CDR1 and CDR2 (germline): SGHRS, YFSETQ. This CDR3 has 17 residues. The DNA for the CDR3 is TGCGCCAGCAGCCTAAACCGGGACACTGATGGCAATCAGCCCCAGCATTTT. It is translated as CASSLNRDTDGNQPQHF. The entire variable domain, with the rest obtained from reference TRBV5-1 and TRBJ1-5, is as follows: KAGVTQTPRYLIKTRGQQVTLSCSPISGHRSVSWYQQTPGQGLQFLFEYFSETQRNKGNFPGRFSGRQFSNSRSEMNVSTLELGDSALYLCASSLNRDTDGNQPQHFGDGTRLSIL.

The sample holds many counts of this clonotype. The V and J genes are TRBV28 and TRBJ2-7, with a weak D call TRBD1 (5 bases). With 1 base removed from V and 1 base from J, the gap between germline ends came to 8 bases. Germline assignment: CDR1 MDHEN and CDR2 SYDVKM. CDR3 length equals 14 residues. The CDR3: CASSLLQGSYEQYF. The CDR3 nucleotides are TGTGCCAGCAGTTTATTGCAGGGATCCTACGAGCAGTACTTC.

This clonotype came up a few times. The V and J genes are TRBV7-6 and TRBJ2-6; D call uncertain. V gave up 0 bases and J gave up 2 bases, with 5 bases separating them. The CDR3 covers 15 residues. The V gene's germline CDR1 is SGHVS and CDR2 FNYEAQ. The CDR3 coding sequence is TGTGCCAGCAGCTTAGCGAAGCCTGGGGCCAACGTCCTGACTTTC. Its protein is CASSLAKPGANVLTF.